Listed here are 7 T cell receptor beta chains from one sample, sequenced in a study of T cells in Graves' hyperthyroidism and ophthalmopathy. The source material, RNA transcripts, was used to amplify TCR beta CDR3 regions. HTBI primers drove first-round RT-PCR of the TCR CDR3. TCRdb passed the multiplex PCR reads through MiXCR, listing each CDR3 protein once. The sample records about 640,000 distinct CDR3 sequences, under 25% being singletons. The material sequenced was blood. All receptors come from a man aged 25-45 years with Graves' ophthalmopathy.

Remarks on this clonotype: A much larger clone lies one base from this, so it may be a read error. The J gene is TRBJ2-5, the V gene TRBV12-3 or TRBV12-4, with D perhaps given as TRBD1 or TRBD2 (5 bases each). This CDR3 has 14 residues. The CDR3: CASSPGTVQEIQYF. In DNA form, the CDR3 reads TGTGCCAGCAGCCCAGGGACGGTCCAAGAGATCCAGTACTTC.

The genes are TRBV20-1 and TRBJ2-3, with 9 bases matching TRBD2. The germline V gene encodes CDR1 DFQATT and CDR2 SNEGSKA (reference sequence). This CDR3 is 15 amino acids long. Trimming at V came to 3 bases and at J to 4 bases, leaving 8 bases not matched to a gene. This CDR3 reads CSARYAGGPPDTQYF. Written as DNA, the CDR3 is TGCAGTGCTAGGTACGCGGGAGGGCCACCAGATACGCAGTATTTT.

This clonotype was observed a handful of times. The chain combines TRBV7-9 with TRBJ2-3; 11 positions agree with TRBD2. Trimming removed 1 base from V and 3 bases from J; junction bases left unmatched: 9. Germline loops: CDR1 SEHNR, CDR2 FQNEAQ (reference sequence). CDR3 length equals 18 residues. DNA for the CDR3: TGTGCCAGCAGCTTAGGGCACTGGACTAGCGGGTCGACAGATACGCAGTATTTT. Translated: CASSLGHWTSGSTDTQYF.

V usage is TRBV2 and J usage is TRBJ1-4; D unresolved. The germline gives CDR1 SNHLY, CDR2 FYNNEI. This CDR3 is built from 11 residues. Trimming took off 9 bases at V and 6 bases at J, with 8 bases between the two ends. CDR3: CASRADEKLFF. The CDR3 DNA follows: TGTGCCAGTCGAGCCGATGAAAAACTGTTTTTT.

In this sample, this clonotype turned up a few times. One end of the junction fails to match germline, which may point to a read error. The chain links TRBV5-6 to TRBJ2-5; D gene unclear. Germline assignment: CDR1 SGHDT and CDR2 YYEEEE. CDR3 length: 16 residues. This CDR3 reads CASNLDGSPRWETQYF. CDR3 sequence (DNA): TGTGCCAGCAACTTGGACGGGTCGCCCCGATGGGAGACCCAGTACTTC.

The rearrangement joins TRBV11-1 to TRBJ1-5; possible D gene TRBD1, 6 bases. This CDR3 contains 17 residues. Trimming removed 3 bases at V and 0 bases at J, with 15 bases between. Germline lookup yields CDR1 SGHAT and CDR2 FQDESV (reference sequence). CDR3 protein: CASSFRCRGISNQPQHF. CDR3 coding DNA: TGTGCCAGCAGCTTTCGGTGCAGGGGAATTAGCAATCAGCCCCAGCATTTT.

This clonotype was observed a handful of times. The rearrangement links TRBV7-2 to TRBJ2-2; D possibly corresponds to TRBD1 (6 bases). Germline V gene lookup returns CDR1 SGHTA and CDR2 FQGNSA. V was pared by 1 base and J by 4 bases, with 10 bases between. This CDR3 comprises 15 residues. The CDR3 protein is CASSLDRVVTGELFF. In nucleotides, the CDR3 is TGTGCCAGCAGCTTAGACAGGGTAGTCACCGGGGAGCTGTTTTTT.